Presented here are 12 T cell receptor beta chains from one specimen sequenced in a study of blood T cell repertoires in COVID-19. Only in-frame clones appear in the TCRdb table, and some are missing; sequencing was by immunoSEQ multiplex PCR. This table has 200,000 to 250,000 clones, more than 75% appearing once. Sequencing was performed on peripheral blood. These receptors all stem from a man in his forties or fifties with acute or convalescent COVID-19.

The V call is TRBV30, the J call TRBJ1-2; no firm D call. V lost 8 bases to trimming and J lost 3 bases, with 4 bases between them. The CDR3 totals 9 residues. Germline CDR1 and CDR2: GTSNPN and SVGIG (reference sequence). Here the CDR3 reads CAGDYGYTF. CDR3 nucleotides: TGTGCCGGAGACTATGGCTACACCTTC.

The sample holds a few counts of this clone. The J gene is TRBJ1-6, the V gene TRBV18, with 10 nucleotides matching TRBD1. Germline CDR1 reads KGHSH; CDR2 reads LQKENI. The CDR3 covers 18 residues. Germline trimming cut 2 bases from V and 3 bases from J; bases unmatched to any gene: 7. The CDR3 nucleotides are TGTGCCAGCTCACCAATGAGCGGGGACAGGGGCTATAATTCACCCCTCCACTTT. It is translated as CASSPMSGDRGYNSPLHF.

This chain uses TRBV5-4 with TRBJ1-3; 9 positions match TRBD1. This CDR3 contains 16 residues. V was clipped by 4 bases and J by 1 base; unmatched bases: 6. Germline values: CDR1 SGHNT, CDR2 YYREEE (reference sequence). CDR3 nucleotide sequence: TGTGCCAGCAGCACCCGGGACAGGGCGTCTGGAAACACCATATATTTT. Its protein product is CASSTRDRASGNTIYF. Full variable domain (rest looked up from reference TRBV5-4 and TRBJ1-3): ETGVTQSPTHLIKTRGQQVTLRCSSQSGHNTVSWYQQALGQGPQFIFQYYREEENGRGNFPPRFSGLQFPNYSSELNVNALELDDSALYLCASSTRDRASGNTIYFGEGSWLTVV.

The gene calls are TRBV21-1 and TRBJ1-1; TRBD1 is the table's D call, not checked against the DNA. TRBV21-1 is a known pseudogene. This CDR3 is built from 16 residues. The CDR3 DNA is TGTGCCAGCAGCAAACCCCCCGGAACCACAGAGATTGCAGCTTTCTTT. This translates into CASSKPPGTTEIAAFF.

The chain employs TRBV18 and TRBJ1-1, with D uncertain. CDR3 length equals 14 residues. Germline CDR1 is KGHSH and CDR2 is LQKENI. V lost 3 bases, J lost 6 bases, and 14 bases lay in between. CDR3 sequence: CASSPPGVRPEAFF. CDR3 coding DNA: TGTGCCAGCTCACCCCCGGGAGTGCGTCCTGAAGCTTTCTTT. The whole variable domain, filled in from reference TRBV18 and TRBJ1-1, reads NAGVMQNPRHLVRRRGQEARLRCSPMKGHSHVYWYRQLPEEGLKFMVYLQKENIIDESGMPKERFSAEFPKEGPSILRIQQVVRGDSAAYFCASSPPGVRPEAFFGQGTRLTVV.

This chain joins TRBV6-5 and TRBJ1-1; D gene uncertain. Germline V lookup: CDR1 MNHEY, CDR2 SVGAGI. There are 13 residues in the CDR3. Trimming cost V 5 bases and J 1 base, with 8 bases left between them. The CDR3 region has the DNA TGTGCCAGCAGTCCCGGGTCGAACACTGAAGCTTTCTTT. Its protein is CASSPGSNTEAFF.

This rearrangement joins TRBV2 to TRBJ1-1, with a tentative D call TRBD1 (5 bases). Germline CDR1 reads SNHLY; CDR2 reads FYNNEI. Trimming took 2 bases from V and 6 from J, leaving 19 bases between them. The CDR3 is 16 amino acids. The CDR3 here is CASSEKRRPRVPEAFF. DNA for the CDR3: TGTGCCAGCAGTGAAAAACGACGACCCAGGGTTCCTGAAGCTTTCTTT.

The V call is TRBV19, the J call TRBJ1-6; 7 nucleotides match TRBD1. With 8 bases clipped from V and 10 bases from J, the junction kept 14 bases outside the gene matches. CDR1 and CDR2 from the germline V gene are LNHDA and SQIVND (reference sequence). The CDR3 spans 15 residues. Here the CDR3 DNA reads TGTGCCAGTCGCTATGACGGGCAGGGGGACTCACCCCTCCACTTT. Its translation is CASRYDGQGDSPLHF.

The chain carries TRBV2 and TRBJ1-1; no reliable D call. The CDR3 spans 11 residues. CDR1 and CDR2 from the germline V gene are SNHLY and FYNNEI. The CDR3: CAIGEHTEAFF. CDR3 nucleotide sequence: TGTGCAATAGGAGAGCACACTGAAGCTTTCTTT.

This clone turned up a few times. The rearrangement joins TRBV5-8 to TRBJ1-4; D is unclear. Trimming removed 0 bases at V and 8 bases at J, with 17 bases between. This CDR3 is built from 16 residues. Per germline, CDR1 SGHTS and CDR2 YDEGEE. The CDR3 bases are TGTGCCAGCAGCTTGGAAGGGAGAACATTTGGCGAAAAACTGTTTTTT. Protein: CASSLEGRTFGEKLFF.

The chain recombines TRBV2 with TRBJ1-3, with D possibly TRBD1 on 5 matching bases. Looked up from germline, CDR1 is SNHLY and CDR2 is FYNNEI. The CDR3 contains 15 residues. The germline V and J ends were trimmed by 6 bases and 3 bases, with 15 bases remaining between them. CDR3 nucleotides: TGTGCCAGCAGACCTTGGGGCGAGGATGGAAACACCATATATTTT. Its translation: CASRPWGEDGNTIYF. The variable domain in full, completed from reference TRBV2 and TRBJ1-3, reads EPEVTQTPSHQVTQMGQEVILRCVPISNHLYFYWYRQILGQKVEFLVSFYNNEISEKSEIFDDQFSVERPDGSNFTLKIRSTKLEDSAMYFCASRPWGEDGNTIYFGEGSWLTVV.

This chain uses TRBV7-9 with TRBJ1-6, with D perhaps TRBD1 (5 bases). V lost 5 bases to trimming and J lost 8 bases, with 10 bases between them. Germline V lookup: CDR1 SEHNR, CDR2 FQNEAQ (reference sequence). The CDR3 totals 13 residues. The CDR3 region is CASSREGDSPLHF. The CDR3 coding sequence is TGTGCCAGCAGCCGAGAAGGGGATTCACCCCTCCACTTT.